The 22 T cell receptor beta chains in this list originate from one sample, sequenced in a study of T cells in Graves' hyperthyroidism and ophthalmopathy. TCR beta CDR3 region amplification was performed from RNA transcripts. Using the HTBI primer set, a first-round RT-PCR was run on the TCR CDR3. MiXCR, applied by TCRdb to the multiplex PCR reads, yields one record per CDR3 protein. The sample has approximately 270,000 distinct CDR3 sequences, 14% to 15% seen once. Sample: blood. The receptors here all came from a woman aged 40 to 50 with Graves' hyperthyroidism that later progressed to Graves' ophthalmopathy.

The chain joins TRBV15 to TRBJ1-4; D is unresolved. The CDR3 is made up of 15 amino acids. V was cut by 3 bases and J by 0 bases, with 8 bases left in between. Germline V CDR1 and CDR2: LNHNV, YYDKDF (reference sequence). CDR3 protein: CATSRFRATNEKLFF. CDR3 nucleotides: TGTGCCACCAGCAGGTTCCGAGCAACTAATGAAAAACTGTTTTTT.

The CDR3 DNA sequence: TGTGCCAGCAGCCTTACTTGGGGGCGGGAGCCCTACGAGCAGTACTTC. Its protein is CASSLTWGREPYEQYF. This rearrangement joins TRBV7-9 to TRBJ2-7, with D possibly matching TRBD2 (7 bases). CDR3 length: 16 residues. The germline V gene has CDR1 SEHNR and CDR2 FQNEAQ (reference sequence). V lost 5 bases and J lost 2, with 19 bases in between.

This clonotype was seen repeatedly, ten times or more. The junction departs from the called germline gene at one end, perhaps through a read error. J is TRBJ2-7 and V is TRBV2; D perhaps matches TRBD2 (6 bases). The CDR3 contains 13 residues. Germline loops: CDR1 SNHLY, CDR2 FYNNEI. The CDR3 sequence is CAGSGTGNYEQYF. The CDR3 coding sequence is TGTGCCGGCAGTGGGACTGGCAATTACGAGCAGTACTTC.

Many counts were recorded for this clonotype. The rearrangement links TRBV28 to TRBJ1-1; TRBD1 aligns across 8 bases. CDR1 and CDR2 (germline): MDHEN, SYDVKM. The CDR3 consists of 16 residues. V shed 4 bases, J shed 4 bases, and the junction held 11 bases outside the gene matches. The CDR3 DNA is TGTGCCAGCAGTTCGACCCCAGGGGGCGGTCGCACTGAAGCTTTCTTT. Residues: CASSSTPGGGRTEAFF.

This clonotype was detected ten times or more. The chain couples TRBV3-1 to TRBJ2-7; TRBD2 aligns across 9 bases. This CDR3 is built from 16 residues. The J segment lost 3 bases and the V segment lost 0 bases, leaving 6 bases of the junction unmatched. CDR1 and CDR2 from the germline V gene are LGHDT and YNNKEL (reference sequence). The DNA of the CDR3 is TGTGCCAGCAGCCAAGATGGATTAGCGGGAGTCTACGAGCAGTACTTC. Amino acids: CASSQDGLAGVYEQYF.

This clonotype was counted at least ten times. Here the CDR3 DNA reads TGTGCCAGCAGTTTAAAGGGACAGGGCATCTCTGGGGCCAACGTCCTGACTTTC. This translates into CASSLKGQGISGANVLTF. The chain carries TRBV28 and TRBJ2-6; 9 nucleotides align to TRBD1. Per the germline V gene, CDR1 is MDHEN and CDR2 is SYDVKM. The CDR3 is 18 residues long. V shed 2 bases and J 0 bases; nucleotides not matched to a gene: 5.

Many counts were recorded for this clonotype. The rearrangement links TRBV7-9 to TRBJ2-3; 10 nucleotides agree with TRBD2. J lost 1 base, V lost 2 bases, and 6 bases had no gene match. Germline values: CDR1 SEHNR, CDR2 FQNEAQ (reference sequence). The CDR3 is 17 residues long. The CDR3, as DNA: TGTGCCAGCAGCTTATGGCTAGCGGGAGCGGGCACAGATACGCAGTATTTT. Translated, it gives CASSLWLAGAGTDTQYF.

This clonotype was picked up a small number of times. The V gene is TRBV5-1, the J gene TRBJ2-5; 11 nucleotides line up with TRBD2. The germline gives CDR1 SGHRS, CDR2 YFSETQ. The CDR3 has 18 residues. V gave up 4 bases and J gave up 2 bases; unmatched junction bases: 13. The CDR3 is CASSPGTSGNTIQETQYF. CDR3 nucleotides: TGCGCCAGCAGCCCCGGGACTAGCGGAAATACTATACAAGAGACCCAGTACTTC.

Notes on this clonotype: Given a much more abundant clone one base away, this may be a read error. The chain is built from TRBV20-1 and TRBJ2-3; 8 bases are a match to TRBD2. The CDR3 runs 15 residues. From germline, CDR1 is DFQATT and CDR2 SNEGSKA (reference sequence). The CDR3 DNA reads as TGCAGTGCCGCCCCATTCGGGAGGGTCACAGATACGAAGTATTTT. Translating gives CSAAPFGRVTDTKYF.

The sample holds many counts of this clonotype. The chain employs TRBV11-2 and TRBJ2-3, with D perhaps assigned TRBD1 or TRBD2 (7 bases each). From germline, CDR1 is SGHAT and CDR2 FQNNGV. V was cut by 3 bases and J by 4 bases, with 17 bases left in between. This CDR3 is 16 amino acids long. The CDR3 spells CASSLDRQGGSDTQYF. CDR3 nucleotides: TGTGCCAGCAGCTTGGACCGACAGGGAGGGTCAGATACGCAGTATTTT.

The table lists this clonotype with many counts. The chain joins TRBV5-1 to TRBJ1-1; no clear D gene. The CDR3 is 14 amino acids. The V and J ends lost 4 bases and 5 bases respectively, with 15 bases between them. CDR1 is SGHRS and CDR2 is YFSETQ in the germline V gene. CDR3 nucleotides: TGCGCCAGCAGCGGCAAAGATCGGGGAACTGAAGCTTTCTTT. It is translated as CASSGKDRGTEAFF.

This chain joins TRBV28 and TRBJ1-2; D is possibly TRBD1 (6 bases). V lost 3 bases and J lost 6, with 17 bases in between. Germline loops: CDR1 MDHEN, CDR2 SYDVKM. This CDR3 region has 15 residues. The CDR3 loop reads CASSFTGHYLDGYTF. CDR3 DNA: TGTGCCAGCAGTTTTACGGGACATTATTTAGATGGCTACACCTTC.

This clonotype has at least ten counts. This sequence joins TRBV28 and TRBJ2-3, with TRBD2 matching over 12 bases. V lost 7 bases, J lost 0 bases, and 5 bases stayed unmatched. CDR1 and CDR2 (germline): MDHEN, SYDVKM. The CDR3 runs 16 residues. The DNA for the CDR3 is TGTGCCAGCATATGGGGACTAGCGGGTAGCACAGATACGCAGTATTTT. Protein product: CASIWGLAGSTDTQYF.

This clonotype occurred many times. The chain recombines TRBV6-1 with TRBJ2-5; D unclear. Between the trimmed V and J ends, which lost 8 bases and 1 base, there was a span of 11 bases. The CDR3 runs 13 residues. CDR1 and CDR2 from the germline V gene are MNHNS and SASEGT. CDR3 amino acids: CASGKGFQETQYF. CDR3 DNA sequence: TGTGCCAGCGGCAAGGGTTTCCAAGAGACCCAGTACTTC.

The sample holds many counts of this clonotype. This sequence joins TRBV14 and TRBJ2-1, with a weak D call TRBD2 (6 bases). The CDR3 is 16 residues long. Per the germline V gene, CDR1 is SGHDN and CDR2 is FVKESK. With 4 bases removed from V and 4 bases from J, the gap between germline ends came to 17 bases. The CDR3 spells CASSPYGGRGYNEQFF. DNA of the CDR3: TGTGCCAGCAGCCCCTATGGAGGGAGAGGGTACAATGAGCAGTTCTTC.

This clonotype has at least ten counts. The gene calls are TRBV2 and TRBJ1-1, with D unclear. The CDR3 totals 13 residues. V was shortened by 5 bases and J by 5 bases, with 12 bases between the two germline ends. From germline, CDR1 is SNHLY and CDR2 FYNNEI. The CDR3 reads CASSLLWSTEAFF. In nucleotides, the CDR3 is TGTGCCAGCAGTCTCCTTTGGAGTACTGAAGCTTTCTTT.

This clonotype has only a few counts. The V gene is TRBV24-1, the J gene TRBJ2-3, with D perhaps matching TRBD2 (5 bases). This CDR3 has 11 amino acids. Per the germline V gene, CDR1 is KGHDR and CDR2 is SFDVKD. V was shortened by 5 bases and J by 6 bases, with 5 bases between the two germline ends. The chain's CDR3 is CATSGGDTQYF. CDR3 DNA: TGTGCCACCAGTGGAGGGGATACGCAGTATTTT.

This clonotype was found many times. The rearrangement uses TRBV7-9 and TRBJ1-6; D ambiguous. CDR3 length: 14 residues. The V gene lost 5 bases and the J gene lost 6 bases, with 11 bases spanning the gap. Germline values: CDR1 SEHNR, CDR2 FQNEAQ (reference sequence). The CDR3 sequence is CASSPVGFNSPLHF. In DNA form, the CDR3 reads TGTGCCAGCAGCCCCGTGGGCTTTAATTCACCCCTCCACTTT. The full variable domain, in which reference TRBV7-9 and TRBJ1-6 provide the parts outside the CDR3, is DTGVSQNPRHKITKRGQNVTFRCDPISEHNRLYWYRQTLGQGPEFLTYFQNEAQLEKSRLLSDRFSAERPKGSFSTLEIQRTEQGDSAMYLCASSPVGFNSPLHFGNGTRLTVT.

There are many counts of this clonotype. The chain links TRBV15 to TRBJ2-7, with D tentatively TRBD2 (5 bases). The germline V and J ends were trimmed by 3 bases and 2 bases, with 14 bases remaining between them. The germline gives CDR1 LNHNV, CDR2 YYDKDF (reference sequence). The CDR3 runs to 15 residues. The chain's CDR3 is CATSSGGAGAYEQYF. CDR3 nucleotides: TGTGCCACCAGCAGTGGAGGTGCAGGAGCCTACGAGCAGTACTTC. The variable domain in full, with the rest retrieved from reference TRBV15 and TRBJ2-7, is DAMVIQNPRYQVTQFGKPVTLSCSQTLNHNVMYWYQQKSSQAPKLLFHYYDKDFNNEADTPDNFQSRRPNTSFCFLDIRSPGLGDTAMYLCATSSGGAGAYEQYFGPGTRLTVT.

Ten or more counts support this clonotype. The chain recombines TRBV3-1 with TRBJ2-1; D not resolved. Germline lookup yields CDR1 LGHDT and CDR2 YNNKEL (reference sequence). With 4 bases removed from V and 0 bases from J, the gap between germline ends came to 16 bases. This CDR3 has 17 residues. The CDR3 coding sequence is TGTGCCAGCAGCCGGATGGGGAACTGGCGCTCCTACAATGAGCAGTTCTTC. Translating gives CASSRMGNWRSYNEQFF.

This clonotype appeared many times. The chain is built from TRBV14 and TRBJ2-5; a weak D match, TRBD2 (6 bases). V was trimmed by 5 bases and J by 7 bases, leaving 8 bases between them. The CDR3 has 11 residues. Germline V lookup: CDR1 SGHDN, CDR2 FVKESK. The CDR3 here is CASSDGGTQYF. CDR3 nucleotide sequence: TGTGCCAGCAGCGACGGGGGGACCCAGTACTTC.

This clonotype has at least ten counts. The V gene is TRBV27, the J gene TRBJ1-1; 8 bases are shared with TRBD1. Looked up from germline, CDR1 is MNHEY and CDR2 is SMNVEV (reference sequence). The CDR3 consists of 18 residues. Trimming at V came to 4 bases and at J to 3 bases, leaving 16 bases not matched to a gene. CDR3 bases: TGTGCCAGCAGTTCCCCAAGGACAGGGTCTCAGGTAGACACTGAAGCTTTCTTT. This sequence encodes CASSSPRTGSQVDTEAFF.